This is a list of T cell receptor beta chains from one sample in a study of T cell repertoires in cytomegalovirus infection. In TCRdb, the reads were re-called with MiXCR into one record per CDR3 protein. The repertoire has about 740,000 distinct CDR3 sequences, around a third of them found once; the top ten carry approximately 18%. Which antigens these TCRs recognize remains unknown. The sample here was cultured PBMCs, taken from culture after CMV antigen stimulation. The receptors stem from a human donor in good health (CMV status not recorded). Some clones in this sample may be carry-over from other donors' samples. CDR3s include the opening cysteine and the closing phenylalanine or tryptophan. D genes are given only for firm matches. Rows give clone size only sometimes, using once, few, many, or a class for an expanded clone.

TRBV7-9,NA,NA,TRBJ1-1,CASRREGEAFF,TGTGCCAGCAGACGGGAGGGTGAAGCTTTCTTT
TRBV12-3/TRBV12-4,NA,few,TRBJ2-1,CASRRGSYNEQFF,TGTGCCAGCAGAAGGGGATCCTACAATGAGCAGTTCTTC
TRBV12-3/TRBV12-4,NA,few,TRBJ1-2,CASSLTINYGYTF,TGTGCCAGCAGTTTAACGATTAACTATGGCTACACCTTC
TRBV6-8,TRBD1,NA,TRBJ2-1,CASSYSPGDRGNNEQFF,TGTGCCAGCAGTTACTCCCCTGGGGACAGGGGAAACAATGAGCAGTTCTTC
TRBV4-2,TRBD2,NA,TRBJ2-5,CASSQSLAGGGETQYF,TGTGCCAGCAGCCAGAGTCTAGCGGGGGGCGGGGAGACCCAGTACTTC
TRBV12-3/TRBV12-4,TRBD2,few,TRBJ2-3,CASSWTSGKADTQYF,TGTGCCAGCAGTTGGACTAGCGGGAAAGCAGATACGCAGTATTTT
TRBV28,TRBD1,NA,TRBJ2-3,CASSPTGTGADTQYF,TGTGCCAGCAGTCCCACTGGGACAGGGGCAGATACGCAGTATTTT
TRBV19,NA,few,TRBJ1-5,CASSMSPLRASNQPQHF,TGTGCCAGTAGTATGTCCCCGCTCAGGGCTAGCAATCAGCCCCAGCATTTT
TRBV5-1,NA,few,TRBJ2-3,CASSPAVALVSDTQYF,TGCGCCAGCAGCCCCGCCGTAGCCCTGGTCTCAGATACGCAGTATTTT
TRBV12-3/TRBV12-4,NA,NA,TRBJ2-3,CASSLAFPQGADTQYF,TGTGCCAGCAGTTTAGCTTTCCCACAGGGCGCAGATACGCAGTATTTT
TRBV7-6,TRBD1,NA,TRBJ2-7,CASSLGQPLDEQYF,TGTGCCAGCAGCCTGGGACAGCCGCTCGACGAGCAGTACTTC
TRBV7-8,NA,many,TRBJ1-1,CASSLARGNTEAFF,TGTGCCAGCAGCTTAGCGCGGGGGAACACTGAAGCTTTCTTT
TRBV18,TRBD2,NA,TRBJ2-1,CASSPQGLAGAYNEQFF,TGTGCCAGCTCACCACAAGGACTAGCGGGAGCATACAATGAGCAGTTCTTC
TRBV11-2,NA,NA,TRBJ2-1,CASSSTPDEQFF,TGTGCCAGCAGCTCCACCCCGGATGAGCAGTTCTTC
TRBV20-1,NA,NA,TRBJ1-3,CSAATATSGNTIYF,TGCAGTGCTGCGACCGCTACCTCTGGAAACACCATATATTTT
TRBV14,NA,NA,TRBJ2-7,CASGARISEQYF,TGTGCCAGCGGGGCTAGGATAAGCGAGCAGTACTTC
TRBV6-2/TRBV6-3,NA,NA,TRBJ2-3,CASSYSFPTSRTDTQYF,TGTGCCAGCAGTTACTCCTTTCCGACTAGTCGGACAGATACGCAGTATTTT
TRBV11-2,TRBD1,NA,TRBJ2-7,CASSPPGTGYEQYF,TGTGCCAGCAGCCCCCCCGGGACAGGGTACGAGCAGTACTTC
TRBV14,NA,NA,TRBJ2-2,CASSQVQIIAAGELFF,TGTGCCAGCAGCCAAGTCCAAATTATAGCGGCCGGGGAGCTGTTTTTT
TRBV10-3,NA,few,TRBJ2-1,CASGHSTPGSNEQFF,TGTGCCTCCGGCCATTCTACTCCAGGGTCGAATGAGCAGTTCTTC
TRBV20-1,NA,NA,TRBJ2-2,CSARDTGPKYANTGELFF,TGCAGTGCTAGAGATACAGGACCAAAATACGCGAATACCGGGGAGCTGTTTTTT
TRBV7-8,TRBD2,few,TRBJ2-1,CASSIPRATSAENEQFF,TGTGCCAGCAGCATTCCCCGCGCGACTAGCGCGGAGAATGAGCAGTTCTTC
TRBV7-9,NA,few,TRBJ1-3,CASSLYTRAGNTIYF,TGTGCCAGCAGCTTATATACTCGAGCTGGAAACACCATATATTTT
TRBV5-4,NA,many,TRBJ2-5,CASSLEGLETQYF,TGTGCCAGCAGCTTGGAGGGCTTGGAGACCCAGTACTTC
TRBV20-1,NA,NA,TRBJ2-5,CSASRRLSSQETQYF,TGCAGTGCTAGCCGTAGACTCTCCTCCCAAGAGACCCAGTACTTC
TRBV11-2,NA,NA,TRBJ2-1,CASSLGYGRQRWEQFF,TGTGCCAGCAGCTTAGGGTATGGGAGACAGAGGTGGGAGCAGTTCTTC
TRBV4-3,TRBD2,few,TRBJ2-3,CASSQEGLAGEMGQYF,TGCGCCAGCAGCCAAGAAGGACTAGCGGGGGAGATGGGGCAGTATTTT
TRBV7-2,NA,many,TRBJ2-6,CASSPQQGSGANVLTF,TGTGCCAGCAGCCCTCAACAGGGTTCTGGGGCCAACGTCCTGACTTTC
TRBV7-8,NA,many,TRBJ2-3,CASSLAVWQIETRGTQYF,TGTGCCAGCAGCTTAGCGGTTTGGCAAATTGAAACTCGGGGTACGCAGTATTTT
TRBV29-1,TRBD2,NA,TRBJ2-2,CSVRGESDTGELFF,TGCAGCGTTCGGGGGGAAAGCGACACCGGGGAGCTGTTTTTT
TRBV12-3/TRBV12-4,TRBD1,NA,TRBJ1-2,CASNPGGGNYGYTF,TGTGCCAGCAATCCAGGGGGAGGTAACTATGGCTACACCTTC
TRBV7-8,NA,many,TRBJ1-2,CASSSDGGYTF,TGTGCCAGCAGCTCGGACGGGGGCTACACCTTC
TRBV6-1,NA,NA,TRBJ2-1,CATQWNNEQFF,TGTGCCACTCAATGGAACAATGAGCAGTTCTTC
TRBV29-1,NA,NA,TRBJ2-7,CSVFRGVQQYF,TGCAGCGTTTTCAGGGGAGTCCAGCAGTACTTC
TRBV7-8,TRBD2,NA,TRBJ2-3,CASSFNGGGSTDTQYF,TGTGCCAGCAGTTTTAACGGGGGGGGTAGCACAGATACGCAGTATTTT
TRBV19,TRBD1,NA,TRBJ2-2,CASSPGTGMDLGELFF,TGTGCCAGCTCCCCAGGGACAGGGATGGATCTAGGGGAGCTGTTTTTT
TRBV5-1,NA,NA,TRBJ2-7,CASSFSGDAYEQYF,TGCGCCAGCAGCTTTAGCGGAGATGCCTACGAGCAGTACTTC
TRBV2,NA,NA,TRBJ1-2,CASSEVDYTF,TGTGCCAGCAGTGAGGTGGACTACACCTTC
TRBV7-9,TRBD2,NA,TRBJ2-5,CASLSAGGGETQYF,TGTGCCAGCCTCAGCGCGGGGGGAGGAGAGACCCAGTACTTC
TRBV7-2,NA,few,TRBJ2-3,CASSSTFSTDTQYF,TGTGCCAGCAGCTCGACCTTTAGCACAGATACGCAGTATTTT
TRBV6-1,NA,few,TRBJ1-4,CASSRHTVATNEKLFF,TGTGCCAGCAGCCGCCACACAGTTGCAACTAATGAAAAACTGTTTTTT
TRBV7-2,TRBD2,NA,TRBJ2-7,CASSFGLAGAPYEQYF,TGTGCCAGCAGCTTTGGACTAGCGGGGGCCCCCTACGAGCAGTACTTC
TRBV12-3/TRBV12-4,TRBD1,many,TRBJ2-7,CASSLLPPGQGTYEQYF,TGTGCCAGCAGTTTATTACCACCGGGACAGGGAACCTACGAGCAGTACTTC
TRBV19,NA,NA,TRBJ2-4,CASSIDSGNIQYF,TGTGCCAGTAGTATAGATAGTGGGAACATTCAGTACTTC
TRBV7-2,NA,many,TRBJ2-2,CASSLGLLNTGELFF,TGTGCCAGCAGCTTGGGCCTACTCAACACCGGGGAGCTGTTTTTT
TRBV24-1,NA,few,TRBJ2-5,CAIPRGGKGTQYF,TGTGCCATACCCCGAGGGGGTAAAGGGACCCAGTACTTC
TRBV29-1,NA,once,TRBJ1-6,CSVAHEGMNSPLHF,TGCAGCGTTGCCCACGAGGGGATGAATTCACCCCTCCACTTT
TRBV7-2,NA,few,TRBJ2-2,CASSGRATPRLFF,TGTGCCAGCAGCGGACGGGCGACTCCGCGGCTGTTTTTT
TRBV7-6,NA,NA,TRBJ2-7,CASSKGGRSYEQYF,TGTGCCAGCAGCAAAGGCGGGCGGTCCTACGAGCAGTACTTC
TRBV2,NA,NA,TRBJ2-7,CASRERGTYEQYF,TGTGCCAGCAGGGAGAGGGGAACCTACGAGCAGTACTTC
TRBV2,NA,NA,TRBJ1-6,CASSLRTGPDSPLHF,TGTGCCAGCAGTCTCCGGACTGGTCCCGATTCACCCCTCCACTTT
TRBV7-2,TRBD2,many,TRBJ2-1,CASTGLAGANEQFF,TGTGCCAGCACCGGCCTAGCGGGAGCGAATGAGCAGTTCTTC